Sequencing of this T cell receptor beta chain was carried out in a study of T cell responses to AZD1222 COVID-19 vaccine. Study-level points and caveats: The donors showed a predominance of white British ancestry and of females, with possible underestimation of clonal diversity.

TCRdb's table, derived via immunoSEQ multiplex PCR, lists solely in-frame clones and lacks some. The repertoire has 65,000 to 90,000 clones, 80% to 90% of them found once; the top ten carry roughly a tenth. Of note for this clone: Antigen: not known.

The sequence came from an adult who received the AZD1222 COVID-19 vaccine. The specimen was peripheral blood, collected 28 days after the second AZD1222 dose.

The CDR3 spells CASSPYSYNEQFF. Written as DNA, the CDR3 is TGCGCCAGCAGCCCCTACTCCTACAATGAGCAGTTCTTC. The chain has TRBV5-1 and TRBJ2-1; no clear D. CDR1 and CDR2 from the germline V gene are SGHRS and YFSETQ. Trimming left V 4 bases short and J 0 bases short, with 5 bases between. The CDR3 loop spans 13 amino acids.